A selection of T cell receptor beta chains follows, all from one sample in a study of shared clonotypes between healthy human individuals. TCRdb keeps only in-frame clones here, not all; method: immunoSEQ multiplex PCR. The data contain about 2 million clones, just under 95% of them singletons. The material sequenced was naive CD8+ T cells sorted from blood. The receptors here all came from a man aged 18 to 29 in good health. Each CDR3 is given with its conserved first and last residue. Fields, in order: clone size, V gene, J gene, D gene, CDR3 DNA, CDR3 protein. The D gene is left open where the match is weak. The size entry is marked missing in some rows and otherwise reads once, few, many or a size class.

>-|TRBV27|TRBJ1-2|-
TGTGCCAGCAGCACCGACCGGTTCTATGGCTACACCTTC
CASSTDRFYGYTF
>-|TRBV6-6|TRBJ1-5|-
TGTGCCAGCAAAACGGACGGGGTGAGCAATCAGCCCCAGCATTTT
CASKTDGVSNQPQHF
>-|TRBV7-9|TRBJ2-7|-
TGTGCCAGCAGCTTAGCGGGTGGATACGAGCAGTACTTC
CASSLAGGYEQYF
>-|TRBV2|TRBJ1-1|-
TGTGCCAGCAGTGTTGAGTTTTTT
CASSVEFF
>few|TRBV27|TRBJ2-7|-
TGTGCCAGCAGTTTATCGGCCTGGGAGCGGTACGAGCAGTACTTC
CASSLSAWERYEQYF
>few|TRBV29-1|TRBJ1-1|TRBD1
TGCAGCGTGGGGGATGACAGGGGTGCTTTCTTT
CSVGDDRGAFF
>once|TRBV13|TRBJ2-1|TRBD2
TGTGCCAGCAGCTCCGGACTAGAGAGGAATGAGCAGTTCTTC
CASSSGLERNEQFF
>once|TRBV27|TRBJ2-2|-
TGTGCCAGCAGTTCTCACCAGGAGAACACCGGGGAGCTGTTTTTT
CASSSHQENTGELFF
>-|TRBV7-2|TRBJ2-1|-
TGTGCCAGCAGACTTCGCGACTGGGGCTACAATGAGCAGTTCTTC
CASRLRDWGYNEQFF
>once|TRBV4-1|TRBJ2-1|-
TGCGCCAGCAGCCTGACTAGCTCCTACAATGAGCAGTTCTTC
CASSLTSSYNEQFF
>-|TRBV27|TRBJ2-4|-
TGTGCCAGCAGTTCCATGGACGAAAACATTCAGTACTTC
CASSSMDENIQYF
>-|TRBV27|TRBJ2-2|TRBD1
TGTGCCAGCAGTTTACGGATTCAGGGGGAACAGGGGCTGTTTTTT
CASSLRIQGEQGLFF
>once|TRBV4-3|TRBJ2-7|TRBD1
TGCGCCAGCAGCCTTGGGACAGGGAGCTCCTACGAGCAGTACTTC
CASSLGTGSSYEQYF
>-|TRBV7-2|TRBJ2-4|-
TGTGCCAGCAGCTTTACGACACTGGGATCCCCAATGGAAAACATTCAGTACTTC
CASSFTTLGSPMENIQYF
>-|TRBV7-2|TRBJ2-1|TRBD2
TGTGCCAGCAGCTTAGCGCGGGCGGGAGTGCGGTACAATGAGCAGTTCTTC
CASSLARAGVRYNEQFF
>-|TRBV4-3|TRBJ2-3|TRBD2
TGCGCCAGCAGCCAACGGTGGGAGGGCATTACAGATACGCAGTATTTT
CASSQRWEGITDTQYF
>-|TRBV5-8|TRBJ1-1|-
TGTGCCAGCAGCGTAGCCGCGGAGGGCCCCACTGAAGCTTTCTTT
CASSVAAEGPTEAFF
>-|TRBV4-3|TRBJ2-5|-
TGCGCCAGCAGCCAAGATTCAGAGGAGACCCAGTACTTC
CASSQDSEETQYF
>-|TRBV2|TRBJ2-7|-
TGTGCCAGCAGTGCTGGCAGGGAGTACTACGAGCAGTACTTC
CASSAGREYYEQYF
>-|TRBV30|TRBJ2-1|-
TGTGCCTGGAGTGGGGCGGGCGGTGAGCAGTTCTTC
CAWSGAGGEQFF
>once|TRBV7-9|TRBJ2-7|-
TGTGCCAGCAGCCCGGACCGGGAGAGCGAGCAGTACTTC
CASSPDRESEQYF
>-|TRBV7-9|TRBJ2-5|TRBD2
TGTGCCAGCAGCTTACTAGCGGGGCAGATACAAGAGACCCAGTACTTC
CASSLLAGQIQETQYF
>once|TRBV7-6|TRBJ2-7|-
TGTGCCAGCAGCCTGGGGTCCTACGAGCAGTACTTC
CASSLGSYEQYF
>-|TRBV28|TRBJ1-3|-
TGTGCCAGCAGTTTAGCGACTGAGGCCTCTGGAAACACCATATATTTT
CASSLATEASGNTIYF
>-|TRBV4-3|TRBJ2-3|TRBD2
TGCGCCAGCAGCCAAGATCTGCGGGGGGGGACTGTAGTTACAGATACGCAGTATTTT
CASSQDLRGGTVVTDTQYF
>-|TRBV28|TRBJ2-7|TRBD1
TGTGCCAGTACCGGGACAGGGATCGAGCAGTACTTC
CASTGTGIEQYF
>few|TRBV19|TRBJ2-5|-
TGTGCCAGTAGCCGTCCCGAGGCTGGCCAAGAGACCCAGTACTTC
CASSRPEAGQETQYF
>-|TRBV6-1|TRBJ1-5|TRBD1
TGTGCCAGCAGGACAGGGGGCAATCAGCCCCAGCATTTT
CASRTGGNQPQHF
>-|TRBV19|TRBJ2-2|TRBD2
TGTGCCAGTATTCCGGGGACTAGCGGGGGGACCGCGAACACCGGGGAGCTGTTTTTT
CASIPGTSGGTANTGELFF
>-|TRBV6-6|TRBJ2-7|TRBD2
TGTGCCAGCAGTTCGACTAGCGGGAGCTGGTCCTACGAGCAGTACTTC
CASSSTSGSWSYEQYF
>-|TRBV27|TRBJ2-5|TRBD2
TGTGCCAGCAGTTCCCTCCGACTAGCGGGAGGATCGGAGACCCAGTACTTC
CASSSLRLAGGSETQYF
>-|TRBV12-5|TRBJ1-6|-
TGTGCTAGTGGCTCGGACGTTTCTCCACCCCTCCACTTT
CASGSDVSPPLHF
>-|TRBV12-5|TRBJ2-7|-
TGTGCTAGTGGTCATCGGGACTCCGAGGTGTACGAGCAGTACTTC
CASGHRDSEVYEQYF
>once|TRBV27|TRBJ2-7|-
TGTGCCAGCAGCATACAGGGATACGAGCAGTACTTC
CASSIQGYEQYF
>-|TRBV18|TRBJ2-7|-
TGTGCCAGCTCACCCCCCGGCGTGATCTCCTACGAGCAGTACTTC
CASSPPGVISYEQYF
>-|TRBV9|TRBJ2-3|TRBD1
TGTGCCAGCAGCGTAGTGGCGACAGGGGGCCTAGATACGCAGTATTTT
CASSVVATGGLDTQYF
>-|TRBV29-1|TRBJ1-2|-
TGCAGCGTTGATGTGGGGCCAACCCGGACAATATATGGCTACACCTTC
CSVDVGPTRTIYGYTF
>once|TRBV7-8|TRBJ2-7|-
TGTGCCAGCAGCTTTCAGGGGCTCTTGACCTACGAGCAGTACTTC
CASSFQGLLTYEQYF
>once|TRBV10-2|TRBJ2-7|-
TGCGCCAGCAGTGAGCCGACATACCCGGGGGAGCAGTACTTC
CASSEPTYPGEQYF
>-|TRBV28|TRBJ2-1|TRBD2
TGTGCCAGCAGGGTCGAGCGGGGGGGCTTAAATGAGCAGTTCTTC
CASRVERGGLNEQFF
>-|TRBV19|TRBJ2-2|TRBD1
TGTGCCAGTAGTATAGTAGGGGGCCCCGGGGAGCTGTTTTTT
CASSIVGGPGELFF
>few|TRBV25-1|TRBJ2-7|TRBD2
TGTGCCAGCAGTGAACCCTCTAGCGGGGGTTACGAGCAGTACTTC
CASSEPSSGGYEQYF
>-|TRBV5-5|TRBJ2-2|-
TGTGCCAGCAGCTTGATCCTGACCGGGGAGCTGTTTTTT
CASSLILTGELFF
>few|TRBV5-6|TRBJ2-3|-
TGTGCCAGCAGAAGCACAGATACGCAGTATTTT
CASRSTDTQYF
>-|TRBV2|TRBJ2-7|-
TGTGCCAGCAGTCCGGCGGGGTCCTACGAGCAGTACTTC
CASSPAGSYEQYF
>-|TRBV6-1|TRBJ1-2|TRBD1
TGTGCCAGCAGTGACGGGACAGGGGGCAAAAACTATGGCTACACCTTC
CASSDGTGGKNYGYTF
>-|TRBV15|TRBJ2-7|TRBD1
TGTGCCACCAGCAGGGGGACAGTCGTCTCCTACGAGCAGTACTTC
CATSRGTVVSYEQYF
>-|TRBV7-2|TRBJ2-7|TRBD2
TGTGCCAGCAGCTTAGGCTGGGGGGGAGTTAGCTACGAGCAGTACTTC
CASSLGWGGVSYEQYF
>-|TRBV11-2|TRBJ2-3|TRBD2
TGTGCCAGCAGCTTAGAACTAGCGGGGGGGGACACAGATACGCAGTATTTT
CASSLELAGGDTDTQYF
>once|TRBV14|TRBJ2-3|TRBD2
TGTGCCAGCAGCCTGACGGGAGGGCCAGCAGATACGCAGTATTTT
CASSLTGGPADTQYF
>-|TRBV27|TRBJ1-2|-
TGTGCCAGCAGTTTATCACGGGGGATATCTAACTATGGCTACACCTTC
CASSLSRGISNYGYTF
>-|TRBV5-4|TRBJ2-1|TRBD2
TGTGCCAGCGGCAGCGGGGGGCCCTACAATGAGCAGTTCTTC
CASGSGGPYNEQFF
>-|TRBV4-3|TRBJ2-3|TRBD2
TGCGCCAGCAGCCCCGGGCAGCGGGAGGGCACAGATACGCAGTATTTT
CASSPGQREGTDTQYF
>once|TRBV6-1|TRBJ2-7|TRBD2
TGTGCCAGCAGTGAAATCCTAGCGGGAGCCTACGAGCAGTACTTC
CASSEILAGAYEQYF
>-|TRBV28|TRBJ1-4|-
TGTGCCAGCAGTTTATATGCAGGGCTCCGCACTAATGAAAAACTGTTTTTT
CASSLYAGLRTNEKLFF
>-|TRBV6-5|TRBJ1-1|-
TGTGCCAGCAGTTACTCGAGTCCGGGGGGCGGTGAAGCTTTCTTT
CASSYSSPGGGEAFF
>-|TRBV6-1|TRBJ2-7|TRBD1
TGTGCCAGCAGTGAGGGACAGGGAGGCTACGAGCAGTACTTC
CASSEGQGGYEQYF
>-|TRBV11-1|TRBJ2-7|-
TGTGCCAGCAGCTTAGCGCACGGGGGGCAGTCCTACGAGCAGTACTTC
CASSLAHGGQSYEQYF
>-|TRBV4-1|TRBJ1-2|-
TGCGCCAGCAGCCAAGCGAAGGGAGATGGCTACACCTTC
CASSQAKGDGYTF